One sample yielded the 17 T cell receptor beta chains listed below, sequenced in a study of blood T cell repertoires in COVID-19. Here immunoSEQ multiplex PCR was the method, and the copy in TCRdb shows in-frame clones only, minus some. The sample has approximately 80,000 clones, roughly 86% seen once. The sample consisted of peripheral blood. The receptors originated from a man aged 35 to 55 with acute or convalescent COVID-19.

The rearrangement links TRBV30 to TRBJ1-5, with D possibly being TRBD1 (6 bases). V was pared by 0 bases and J by 4 bases, with 16 bases between. Germline V gene lookup returns CDR1 GTSNPN and CDR2 SVGIG (reference sequence). The CDR3 contains 16 residues. CDR3 loop: CAWSVMGARLNQPQHF. The CDR3 DNA reads as TGTGCCTGGAGTGTGATGGGGGCCAGGCTTAATCAGCCCCAGCATTTT. The full variable domain, with the rest looked up from reference TRBV30 and TRBJ1-5, is SQTIHQWPATLVQPVGSPLSLECTVEGTSNPNLYWYRQAAGRGLQLLFYSVGIGQISSEVPQNLSASRPQDRQFILSSKKLLLSDSGFYLCAWSVMGARLNQPQHFGDGTRLSIL.

V usage is TRBV6-5 and J usage is TRBJ1-1, with a tentative D call TRBD1 (6 bases). CDR1 is MNHEY and CDR2 is SVGAGI in the germline V gene. The CDR3 covers 13 residues. V dropped 5 bases and J dropped 8 bases, with 15 bases sitting between them. The DNA for the CDR3 is TGTGCCAGCAGTATACAGGGAGTTGGGGAAGCTTTCTTT. Its protein product is CASSIQGVGEAFF.

The rearrangement joins TRBV18 to TRBJ2-7, with a possible D match to TRBD1 (6 bases). Germline V gene lookup returns CDR1 KGHSH and CDR2 LQKENI. The CDR3 length is 15 residues. Trimming cost V 3 bases and J 0 bases, with 12 bases left between them. The CDR3 DNA follows: TGTGCCAGCTCACCCGCACAGGGAAGCTCCTACGAGCAGTACTTC. Translation gives CASSPAQGSSYEQYF.

The rearrangement joins TRBV6-5 to TRBJ1-2; D remains unclear. This CDR3 region has 16 residues. V lost 0 bases to trimming and J lost 2 bases, with 13 bases between them. The germline V gene has CDR1 MNHEY and CDR2 SVGAGI. The CDR3 reads CASSYSTGYGNYGYTF. CDR3 DNA: TGTGCCAGCAGTTACTCAACGGGATACGGAAACTATGGCTACACCTTC.

In this sample, this clone turned up many times. This chain uses TRBV18 with TRBJ2-5, with 7 bases identical to TRBD2. V lost 6 bases, J lost 1 base, and 5 bases stayed unmatched. The CDR3 runs 14 residues. CDR1 and CDR2 from the germline V gene are KGHSH and LQKENI. This chain's CDR3 is CASSDRTSQETQYF. As DNA, the CDR3 is TGTGCCAGCTCGGATCGGACTAGCCAAGAGACCCAGTACTTC.

The chain joins TRBV7-9 to TRBJ2-4; D is unresolved. Germline CDR1 SEHNR, CDR2 FQNEAQ (reference sequence). There are 14 residues in the CDR3. Trimming took off 3 bases at V and 0 bases at J, with 6 bases between the two ends. In DNA form, the CDR3 reads TGTGCCAGCAGCTTCGCGGTAGCCAAAAACATTCAGTACTTC. It encodes CASSFAVAKNIQYF.

The chain carries TRBV29-1 and TRBJ2-1, with 8 bases that match TRBD2. The CDR3 runs 14 residues. The trim removed 4 bases at V and 0 bases at J, leaving 2 bases unmatched. In germline, CDR1 is SQVTM, CDR2 ANQGSEA. The CDR3 nucleotides are TGCAGCGTTGGGGGGACTAGCTCCTACAATGAGCAGTTCTTC. It specifies CSVGGTSSYNEQFF.

V usage is TRBV11-2 and J usage is TRBJ2-7; 8 nucleotides line up with TRBD2. The CDR3 runs to 13 residues. Unmatched junction bases numbered 6, after V lost 7 bases and J lost 4 bases. Per the germline V gene, CDR1 is SGHAT and CDR2 is FQNNGV. The CDR3 nucleotides read TGTGCCAGCAAACCGGGACTAGGGTACGAGCAGTACTTC. Residues: CASKPGLGYEQYF.

In its sample, this clone was seen once. The rearrangement links TRBV20-1 to TRBJ2-1; 12 nucleotides match TRBD1. The CDR3 is 15 residues long. After removal of 3 bases from V and 4 bases from J, the junction contained 4 bases not matched to a gene. The V gene's germline CDR1 is DFQATT and CDR2 SNEGSKA (reference sequence). DNA of the CDR3: TGCAGTGCTAGTCGGGGACAGGGGGCGTACAATGAGCAGTTCTTC. It is translated as CSASRGQGAYNEQFF.

The chain employs TRBV3-1 (or the pseudogene TRBV3-2) and TRBJ1-3; D perhaps matches TRBD1 (6 bases). V was shortened by 4 bases and J by 7 bases, with 8 bases between the two germline ends. Germline V gene sequence: CDR1 LGHDT, CDR2 YNNKEL (reference sequence). The CDR3 loop spans 12 amino acids. The CDR3 DNA reads as TGTGCCAGCAGCCGACAGGAGAACACCATATATTTT. It specifies CASSRQENTIYF.

The chain employs TRBV29-1 and TRBJ2-7; D may be TRBD2 (6 bases). The CDR3 loop spans 13 amino acids. Trimming shortened V by 5 bases and J by 7 bases, and 18 bases separated the two germline ends. Germline-derived CDR1 and CDR2 are SQVTM and ANQGSEA. CDR3 loop: CSVIGLASGEQYF. The DNA for the CDR3 is TGCAGCGTTATTGGGCTAGCGTCGGGGGAGCAGTACTTC.

The chain joins TRBV5-1 to TRBJ2-2; TRBD2 matches 11 bases. The germline V gene encodes CDR1 SGHRS and CDR2 YFSETQ. The CDR3 length is 18 residues. J gave up 1 base and V 3 bases, and 8 bases lay outside the gene matches. The CDR3 protein is CASSSLAGGYENTGELFF. The CDR3 coding sequence is TGCGCCAGCAGCTCTCTAGCGGGAGGATATGAGAACACCGGGGAGCTGTTTTTT. The variable domain in full, completed from reference TRBV5-1 and TRBJ2-2, reads KAGVTQTPRYLIKTRGQQVTLSCSPISGHRSVSWYQQTPGQGLQFLFEYFSETQRNKGNFPGRFSGRQFSNSRSEMNVSTLELGDSALYLCASSSLAGGYENTGELFFGEGSRLTVL.

The chain couples TRBV7-9 to TRBJ1-2, with 8 positions matching TRBD1. Germline lookup yields CDR1 SEHNR and CDR2 FQNEAQ (reference sequence). J gave up 2 bases and V 5 bases, and 7 bases lay outside the gene matches. CDR3 length: 15 residues. The CDR3 nucleotides are TGTGCCAGCAGCCCTCGGACAGGGTCGAACTATGGCTACACCTTC. This translates into CASSPRTGSNYGYTF.

V usage is TRBV29-1 and J usage is TRBJ2-1; 15 nucleotides line up with TRBD2. This CDR3 is built from 14 residues. Germline V CDR1 and CDR2: SQVTM, ANQGSEA. Unmatched junction bases numbered 7, after V lost 4 bases and J lost 12 bases. In DNA form, the CDR3 reads TGCAGCGTTGGGGTTCCGGGACTAGCGGGAGGGCAGTTCTTC. Protein sequence: CSVGVPGLAGGQFF.

This sequence joins TRBV3-1 (or the pseudogene TRBV3-2) and TRBJ1-1; TRBD1 might be the D (5 bases). The CDR3 extends over 15 amino acids. Germline V gene data show CDR1 as LGHDT and CDR2 as YNNKEL (reference sequence). Trimming took 2 bases from V and 1 from J, leaving 11 bases between them. CDR3 region: CASSQLRGGNTEAFF. The CDR3 DNA is TGTGCCAGCAGCCAATTACGCGGGGGGAACACTGAAGCTTTCTTT.

There are a few counts of this clone. V is TRBV19 and J is TRBJ2-2, with 9 bases identical to TRBD2. The CDR3 totals 15 residues. V lost 5 bases and J lost 4; bases outside the gene matches: 5. From germline, CDR1 is LNHDA and CDR2 SQIVND (reference sequence). CDR3 coding DNA: TGTGCCAGTAGTGGGGGACTAGCCCGCACCGGGGAGCTGTTTTTT. Translating it yields CASSGGLARTGELFF.

The rearrangement joins TRBV3-1 (or the pseudogene TRBV3-2) to TRBJ2-7; D is perhaps TRBD2 (7 bases). There are 13 residues in the CDR3. Germline CDR1 and CDR2: LGHDT and YNNKEL (reference sequence). V was pared by 3 bases and J by 7 bases, with 13 bases between. The CDR3 DNA reads TGTGCCAGCAGCCATGGGGGGGCGTGGGAGCAGTACTTC. Its protein is CASSHGGAWEQYF.